This T cell receptor beta chain was identified in a study of blood T cell repertoires in COVID-19. Overall study: COVID-19 samples, acute and convalescent, were from the United States, Italy and Spain.

Germline lookup yields CDR1 SEHNR and CDR2 FQNEAQ (reference sequence). Losses at the gene ends were 5 bases for V and 7 bases for J; bases not matched to a gene: 6. The length of the CDR3 is 14 residues. Study processing details: How many nucleated cells were present was estimated from reference gene primer amplification. Method: immunoSEQ multiplex PCR; TCRdb's copy keeps in-frame clones and lacks some. V, J and clone size are those of that table, while D and trimming were read from the DNA. The table includes 100,000 or so clones, approximately 87% detected once. The chain uses TRBV7-9 and TRBJ1-4; 8 nucleotides agree with TRBD1. Specimen: peripheral blood. This TCR derives from a human donor in a cohort sampled during active COVID-19. CDR3 in amino acids: CASSHGQGPEKLFF. The CDR3 DNA reads as TGTGCCAGCAGCCACGGACAGGGCCCTGAAAAACTGTTTTTT.